A selection of T cell receptor beta chains follows, all from one sample in a study of cytomegalovirus exposure and HLA in healthy donors. Measured with immunoSEQ multiplex PCR; TCRdb has only the in-frame clones, and not every one. The table records some 150,000 clones, around 79% of them present only once. Specimen: PBMCs. The receptors were gathered from a male donor in good health and CMV-seronegative. The CDR3 runs from the conserved cysteine through the conserved F or W. A D gene is named only where the DNA matches it firmly. Only part of the rows carry a size: once, few, many, or a class if the clone is expanded.

d_call j_call v_call clone_size cdr3_aa cdr3_nt
TRBD1 TRBJ1-2 TRBV2 - CASSLGTGGGYTF TGTGCCAGCAGTTTAGGGACAGGGGGCGGCTACACCTTC
TRBD1 TRBJ1-3 TRBV13 - CASSSQQGAGNTIYF TGTGCCAGCAGCTCCCAACAGGGGGCTGGAAACACCATATATTTT
- TRBJ2-3 TRBV5-1 - CASSFDGGQSTDTQYF TGCGCCAGCAGCTTTGATGGCGGGCAAAGCACAGATACGCAGTATTTT
- TRBJ2-1 TRBV29-1 once CSVDPAQVEQFF TGCAGCGTTGACCCAGCTCAGGTGGAGCAGTTCTTC
- TRBJ2-5 TRBV27 - CASSSRSVPQETQYF TGTGCCAGCAGTTCCCGTTCGGTGCCCCAAGAGACCCAGTACTTC
- TRBJ2-5 TRBV5-1 - CASSLGGSQETQYF TGCGCCAGCAGCCTCGGGGGTAGCCAAGAGACCCAGTACTTC
TRBD2 TRBJ2-1 TRBV5-4 once CASSFGLAAYNEQFF TGTGCCAGCAGCTTCGGACTAGCGGCCTACAATGAGCAGTTCTTC
- TRBJ2-3 TRBV18 few CASSLDRDFTDTQYF TGTGCCAGCTCACTAGACAGGGACTTCACAGATACGCAGTATTTT
- TRBJ2-1 TRBV19 - CASSIGGRVWEQFF TGTGCCAGTAGTATAGGGGGCAGGGTTTGGGAGCAGTTCTTC
- TRBJ2-5 TRBV13 - CASSLVGEQETQYF TGTGCCAGCAGCTTAGTAGGAGAGCAAGAGACCCAGTACTTC
TRBD1 TRBJ1-2 TRBV5-4 - CASSLGQGGYGYTF TGTGCCAGCAGCTTGGGACAGGGGGGCTATGGCTACACCTTC
- TRBJ1-3 TRBV5-1 - CASTSQGPGNTIYF TGCGCCAGCACAAGCCAGGGCCCTGGAAACACCATATATTTT
- TRBJ2-3 TRBV4-3 - CASSQEGLETSTDTQYF TGCGCCAGCAGCCAAGAAGGCCTGGAGACTAGCACAGATACGCAGTATTTT
- TRBJ1-6 TRBV7-9 - CASSNETGKNSPLHF TGTGCCAGCAGCAATGAAACAGGTAAGAATTCACCCCTCCACTTT
- TRBJ1-1 TRBV2 - CASSETGSGKAFF TGTGCCAGCAGTGAAACGGGGAGCGGGAAAGCTTTCTTT
- TRBJ1-4 TRBV12-5 - CASGLDRYNEKLFF TGTGCTAGTGGTCTAGACAGGTATAATGAAAAACTGTTTTTT
TRBD1 TRBJ2-1 TRBV7-2 - CASSLARGHSEQFF TGTGCCAGCAGCTTAGCCAGGGGGCATAGTGAGCAGTTCTTC
TRBD2 TRBJ2-7 TRBV11-2 - CASKPGGKDEQYF TGTGCCAGCAAGCCGGGGGGGAAGGACGAGCAGTACTTC
- TRBJ2-2 TRBV9 - CASSAPQGRIGELFF TGTGCCAGCAGCGCCCCCCAGGGAAGAATCGGGGAGCTGTTTTTT
- TRBJ2-2 TRBV7-3 few CASSLNPATGELFF TGTGCCAGCAGCTTAAATCCCGCGACCGGGGAGCTGTTTTTT
- TRBJ1-2 TRBV5-1 - CASSSQGYYGYTF TGCGCCAGCAGCTCCCAGGGTTACTATGGCTACACCTTC
TRBD2 TRBJ2-5 TRBV9 - CASSVAPERGQETQYF TGTGCCAGCAGCGTAGCCCCGGAGCGGGGGCAGGAGACCCAGTACTTC
TRBD2 TRBJ2-7 TRBV4-1 - CASSQNPGLADEQYF TGCGCCAGCAGCCAGAACCCCGGACTAGCTGATGAGCAGTACTTC
TRBD1 TRBJ1-2 TRBV19 - CASSIDLDRASGYTF TGTGCCAGTAGTATAGATCTGGACAGGGCGAGTGGCTACACCTTC
- TRBJ2-7 TRBV11-2 - CASSPRAYEQYF TGTGCCAGCAGCCCCCGGGCCTACGAGCAGTACTTC
TRBD1 TRBJ2-7 TRBV5-1 few CASSSGTGSYEQYF TGCGCCAGCAGCTCCGGGACAGGATCCTACGAGCAGTACTTC
- TRBJ2-7 TRBV6-6 once CASSSGTARGEQYF TGTGCCAGCAGTTCCGGGACGGCCCGGGGGGAGCAGTACTTC
- TRBJ1-3 TRBV30 - CAWSVKGGTGNTIYF TGTGCCTGGAGTGTGAAAGGGGGTACTGGAAACACCATATATTTT
TRBD1 TRBJ1-5 TRBV7-6 few CASSLGGIQPQHF TGTGCCAGCAGCCTAGGGGGCATTCAGCCCCAGCATTTT
TRBD2 TRBJ2-3 TRBV11-2 - CASSLELAGNTDTQYF TGTGCCAGCAGCTTAGAACTAGCGGGGAACACAGATACGCAGTATTTT
- TRBJ1-1 TRBV28 - CASLEVQSTEAFF TGTGCCAGCCTGGAGGTCCAGAGCACTGAAGCTTTCTTT
TRBD1 TRBJ1-5 TRBV6-6 - CASRGQGSQPQHF TGTGCCAGCAGGGGACAGGGAAGTCAGCCCCAGCATTTT
TRBD2 TRBJ2-2 TRBV30 - CAWGVPGLAPNTGELFF TGTGCCTGGGGCGTGCCGGGACTAGCTCCGAACACCGGGGAGCTGTTTTTT
- TRBJ2-7 TRBV10-3 few CAIRSPGTGQSYEQYF TGTGCCATCAGGTCCCCCGGCACGGGTCAATCCTACGAGCAGTACTTC
- TRBJ2-3 TRBV5-1 - CASSLALASTSRTDTQYF TGCGCCAGCAGCTTGGCGTTAGCGTCAACCTCTCGCACAGATACGCAGTATTTT
- TRBJ1-1 TRBV20-1 few CSAIGGAEAFF TGCAGTGCTATAGGGGGGGCGGAGGCTTTCTTT
- TRBJ2-3 TRBV6-4 few CASSKEGGSTDTQYF TGTGCCAGCAGTAAGGAGGGGGGGAGCACAGATACGCAGTATTTT
- TRBJ1-1 TRBV6-5 once CASSLWGDGTEAFF TGTGCCAGCAGCCTCTGGGGCGATGGGACTGAAGCTTTCTTT
TRBD1 TRBJ2-7 TRBV9 - CASSGPGQGSYEQYF TGTGCCAGCAGCGGCCCGGGACAGGGTTCCTACGAGCAGTACTTC
- TRBJ2-5 TRBV6-6 - CASSFEETQYF TGTGCCAGCAGTTTCGAAGAGACCCAGTACTTC
- TRBJ2-3 TRBV30 - CAWRESTDTQYF TGTGCCTGGAGGGAGAGCACAGATACGCAGTATTTT
- TRBJ1-1 TRBV6-5 - CASSYSPRSGDTEAFF TGTGCCAGCAGTTACTCGCCCAGGTCGGGGGACACTGAAGCTTTCTTT
TRBD2 TRBJ2-3 TRBV15 - CATSRATRGADTQYF TGTGCCACCAGCAGAGCTACCCGGGGGGCAGATACGCAGTATTTT
- TRBJ1-5 TRBV19 few CATHGPQGHQPQHF TGTGCCACTCATGGGCCGCAGGGGCATCAGCCCCAGCATTTT
- TRBJ1-1 TRBV14 once CASSNGGFTEAFF TGTGCCAGCAGCAATGGGGGGTTCACTGAAGCTTTCTTT
- TRBJ2-7 TRBV7-2 - CASSERTAYEQYF TGTGCCAGCAGCGAGAGGACAGCCTACGAGCAGTACTTC
TRBD1 TRBJ1-2 TRBV7-9 - CASSLTMGTGAYGYTF TGTGCCAGCAGCTTAACGATGGGGACAGGGGCCTATGGCTACACCTTC